The source of this TCR beta chain is a study of cytomegalovirus exposure and HLA in healthy donors listed by TCRdb under 2017. Turning to the overall study: According to an earlier analysis of 587 of the donors, roughly 180 million T cells yielded approximately 120 million unique TCR beta sequences and approximately 300 Gb of sequence data. In a later analysis, previously published TCR beta repertoires from 550 to 750 donors were re-analyzed and high-resolution HLA genotyping was added so that TCR occurrence patterns could be studied. Donor age, sex, ethnicity and CMV serostatus were compiled together with the repertoire data. About five DR-DQ haplotypes were treated as single units for association and clustering because of strong linkage in the cohort. To predict cytomegalovirus infection status, the study combined high-throughput TCR immunosequencing, statistical association of individual TCRs with disease status, and machine learning. The study used immunosequencing to profile the T cell repertoires of some 600 subjects and linked those repertoires to cytomegalovirus serostatus. In an earlier analysis of a few hundred of the donors, high-throughput TCR beta sequencing was used to judge whether each TCR beta V gene segment behaved as functional or pseudogenic. The aim of the study was to test whether cataloging public T cell receptors could identify signatures of past pathogen exposure. In a later genetic analysis, genome-wide SNP genotypes for about 55% of the roughly 700 donors were used, and that subset was treated as a discovery cohort. In addition to the first cohort of 650 to 800 subjects, a separate validation cohort of 130 or so different subjects was used. The genetic ancestry cluster associated with self-reported Caucasian donors included 80% to 90% of the 300 to 450 genotyped donors. Rather than using new phenotypic data, the later analysis identified candidate immune exposures from TCR beta sequences and from how often those sequences occurred across donors. HLA typing included class I and class II loci at four-digit resolution. Among about 390 genotyped donors of the cohort, an average of around 240,000 unique TCR beta nucleotide sequences were sequenced per donor, about a sixth of them non-productive. Every repertoire in the discovery cohort had been generated on one and the same sequencing platform. An early release covering 550 to 650 HLA-typed donors comprised 250 to 350 gigabases of sequencing data and tens of millions of unique TCR sequences. The number of donors typed differed by locus, with about 629-640 for A, B, C, DRB1 and DQB1, roughly 520 for DQA1, 600 to 610 for DPA1, and over 400 for DPB1. Here is what the overall study found, with its caveats: Sequencing depth was assumed to be roughly uniform across donors in the presence/absence analyses, though that assumption may not hold. Broadly in line with IMGT annotations, most TCR beta V segments showed up in productive rearrangements about 90% or about 30% of the time in an earlier analysis of approximately 600 of the donors. CMV serostatus was the only immune exposure information available for the cohort. In this cohort, only TCR beta chains were sequenced, and detectable features were limited by the absence of alpha or paired-chain data. Compared with the roughly 670-donor mean, donors in an Asian-associated ancestry cluster had fewer N-insertions in productive TCRs, according to a later genetic analysis. Compared with equally common non-associated chains, HLA-associated TCR beta chains in a later analysis were more clonally expanded and had lower generation probabilities. According to a later analysis, most CMV-associated TCR beta chains appeared to be HLA-restricted, and the HLA associations seemed to be driven largely by CMV exposure. The classifier was reported to diagnose cytomegalovirus status with high specificity and sensitivity in both the original and validation cohorts. The sequencing pipeline was judged likely to have produced a cluster of highly shared sequence variants as a technical artifact. Because some donors lacked HLA typing at each locus, the association tests relied only on the typed subset. Correlated functional status among segregating V segments might be attributable to linkage disequilibrium, but an unknown experimental factor could not be ruled out. Because counts were too low, around 18 rarely observed V segments, including chromosome 9 orphons, were left out of the earlier analysis of several hundred of the donors. At a false discovery rate of 0.05, a later analysis linked some 18,000 TCR beta sequences to specific HLA alleles. Because the 87-base-pair reads could not distinguish some IMGT-functional V segments, including TRBV6-2 and TRBV6-3, those segments were excluded. According to a later analysis, parvovirus B19, influenza, CMV and Epstein-Barr virus appeared linked to several top co-occurrence clusters. A later genetic analysis associated a missense DCLRE1C variant with V-gene and J-gene trimming of TCR beta chains, and an independent cohort replicated the association. In a later analysis, the rate of TCR association differed among HLA loci, with DRB1 alleles having the most associated TCRs and HLA-C alleles having the fewest. The study gave a list of 150 to 200 TCR beta chains associated with cytomegalovirus. In vitro tests confirmed that a few of the cytomegalovirus-associated TCR beta chains recognize cytomegalovirus antigens. Assigning TCR associations to individual alleles was difficult when HLA alleles, especially DR and DQ, strongly co-occurred. While some public TCRs were present in many individuals, most TCR sequences turned up only very rarely across donors. A further reported finding was that TCR beta sequences accurately predicted the HLA-A and HLA-B alleles for most subjects in the first cohort. According to the authors, the approach could potentially be generalized to other disease states and immunological phenotypes.

Concerning this clone: Its antigen has not been determined. The sample holds no much larger clone one base away, and base qualities are not on file.

Libraries were constructed by the immunoSEQ multiplex PCR assay. For the multiplex PCR, a mixture combining 60 forward primers for TCR Vbeta segments and 13 reverse primers for TCR Jbeta segments was used. The CDR3 region of rearranged TCR beta genes was amplified from genomic DNA by a multiplex PCR assay. The amplified TCR beta libraries were sequenced on the Illumina HiSeq System as 87-base-pair reads. Regarding the original processing steps: A later analysis tallied 75 million to 95 million unique TCR beta chains across the 650 to 750 repertoires, and around 12 million of those chains were shared by two or more donors. Raw reads were error-corrected and collapsed into unique sequences by a nearest-neighbor algorithm in which closely related sequences were merged to remove PCR and sequencing errors. V, D and J gene segments were assigned by aligning CDR3 sequences to IMGT reference sequences. For a sequence to be retained, at least a six-nucleotide match to both a V gene segment and a J gene segment was required. Rearrangements were classified as productive when the CDR3 lacked stop codons and remained in frame with V and J, and all other rearrangements were classified as non-productive. CDR3 was defined according to IMGT convention as the region running from the second conserved V-encoded cysteine to the conserved J-encoded phenylalanine. In an earlier analysis of more than 550 of the donors, sequences lacking an unambiguous match to a single V gene segment were excluded. In an earlier analysis of approximately 610 of the donors, V segments were called functional above 56.7% productive rearrangements and were called segregating when the between-donor standard deviation exceeded 5%. To diagnose cytomegalovirus status from the catalog of TCR beta chain sequences, a statistical classification framework was built. A later analysis assigned V and J genes by comparing TCR nucleotide sequences with IMGT/GENE-DB human TR gene sequences. A later analysis assigned CDR3 sequences and most-parsimonious VDJ recombination scenarios with the TCRdist pipeline. In a later analysis, each TCR beta chain was defined by its CDR3 amino acid sequence together with its V-gene family, and reads without a unique V-gene family were excluded. As a way to deal with suspected cross-contamination and a sequencing artifact, a later analysis dropped 450 to 600 nucleotide sequences that were highly shared and had low generation probability. A later analysis calculated a clonal expansion index for each public chain from normalized within-repertoire ranks of inferred template counts. In a later analysis, generation probabilities were computed using a VDJ recombination model fitted to out-of-frame rearrangements, and the results were checked against IGoR. A later analysis scored TCR-TCR, TCR-HLA and TCR-CMV co-occurrence with hypergeometric tests, applying a repertoire-size bias correction to TCR pairs. A later analysis estimated false discovery rates by permuting HLA or CMV assignments 20 times. In a later analysis, co-occurring TCRs were grouped with DBSCAN, and TCRdist sequence similarity was added when clustering was performed within HLA-allele-positive subsets. Repertoires with fewer than 30,000 or more than 120,000 public chains were left out of co-occurrence clustering, as were five repertoires with anomalous nucleotide sharing. As stored in TCRdb, this immuneACCESS dataset retains in-frame rearrangements with V and J assigned. A fraction of the clones does not appear; measured against another copy, unresolved V genes explain less than half of the discrepancy, and the remainder lacks a known reason. V, J and clone size were drawn from that table, and D and trimming were deduced from the DNA. The sample table contains 150,000 to 200,000 clones; only one count was recorded for less than 85% of them. Roughly 1.5% of the sample goes to the ten largest clones.

In total, approximately 610 healthy bone marrow donors made up the cohort. At the time of sampling, every cohort member was nominally healthy, though immune exposures that went unrecorded were likely present. The donor tested CMV seropositive and was one of the 289 seropositive cohort members. Each donor provided a peripheral blood sample, and peripheral blood mononuclear cells were used for TCR beta sequencing. Genomic DNA was extracted from the blood cell samples with the Qiagen DNeasy Blood Extraction Kit. CDR1 and CDR2 (MNHEY, SVGAGI) derive from the germline V gene. Clipping removes 0 bases from V and 8 bases from J, with 7 as the unmatched junction base count. The CDR3 spans 15 residues, from the cysteine through the phenylalanine. Here the CDR3 DNA is all that survives: 45 bases in frame from base 1.

The sequencing sample was made of PBMCs. The receptor comes from a girl aged 5-17 years in good health and CMV-seropositive. Rearrangement joined TRBV6-5 to TRBJ1-2; TRBD1 fits 9 bases in the junction. The sequence in DNA is TGTGCCAGCAGTTACTCAGGGACAGGGCATGGGGGCTACACCTTC. It translates to CASSYSGTGHGGYTF.